These 25 T cell receptor beta chains share one sample of origin, sequenced in a study of CD4 T cell repertoires in COVID-19. The protocol was immunoSEQ multiplex PCR, while the TCRdb copy is restricted to in-frame clones and leaves out a portion. Of 65,000 to 95,000 clones listed, under 90% were seen once; the top ten hold about 0.58%. Sequenced material: CD4+ T cells from peripheral blood, taken after recovery from COVID-19. Receptors originate from a human donor who had COVID-19.

This clone was counted only a few times. The J gene is TRBJ2-7, the V gene TRBV10-3; the match to TRBD1 covers 7 bases. Trimming removed 4 bases from V and 1 base from J; junction bases left unmatched: 10. The CDR3 has 16 amino acids. Germline assignment: CDR1 ENHRY and CDR2 SYGVKD. The CDR3 DNA reads as TGTGCCATCAGTGCTAGAGGGGACAGCAAATCCTACGAGCAGTACTTC. Its translation: CAISARGDSKSYEQYF.

The sample holds a few counts of this clone. This chain joins TRBV5-8 and TRBJ1-5; D is ambiguous. The CDR3 consists of 13 residues. With 6 bases removed from V and 7 bases from J, the gap between germline ends came to 14 bases. CDR1 is SGHTS, CDR2 YDEGEE, per germline. CDR3 bases: TGTGCCAGCACCTCGGACTTCAGGCAGCCCCAGCATTTT. As protein: CASTSDFRQPQHF.

This chain uses TRBV6-1 with TRBJ1-3; D call uncertain. Trimming stripped 2 bases from V and 8 bases from J, with 16 bases between. Germline V gene data show CDR1 as MNHNS and CDR2 as SASEGT. CDR3 length: 15 amino acids. The CDR3 DNA sequence: TGTGCCAGCAGTGAACCCTCTCGTATGTTCGACACCATATATTTT. This translates into CASSEPSRMFDTIYF.

This chain connects TRBV2 to TRBJ2-1; TRBD1 is a possible D gene (6 bases). Germline loops: CDR1 SNHLY, CDR2 FYNNEI. V lost 7 bases to trimming and J lost 12 bases, with 25 bases between them. The CDR3 extends over 15 amino acids. The chain's CDR3 is CASTLSRGAAQRQFF. The CDR3 bases are TGTGCCAGCACCTTAAGCAGGGGAGCCGCTCAGAGGCAGTTCTTC.

CDR3 bases: TGTGCCAGCAGCTTATTTAGCGGTAGTTTGAATACGCAGTATTTT. It is translated as CASSLFSGSLNTQYF. The chain carries TRBV7-8 and TRBJ2-3, with D possibly TRBD2 on 6 matching bases. V was clipped by 2 bases and J by 7 bases, with 16 bases between them. Germline assignment: CDR1 SGHVS and CDR2 FQNEAQ. This CDR3 is built from 15 residues.

There are a few counts of this clone. The chain employs TRBV28 and TRBJ1-6; D possibly corresponds to TRBD1 (5 bases). V gave up 2 bases and J gave up 7 bases, with 9 bases separating them. The CDR3 is 14 residues long. Germline loops: CDR1 MDHEN, CDR2 SYDVKM. CDR3 amino acids: CASSLPRDNSPLHF. The DNA of the CDR3 is TGTGCCAGCAGTTTACCCAGGGACAATTCACCCCTCCACTTT.

The CDR3 sequence is CASSPRDRSYGYTF. For the CDR3, the DNA is TGCGCCAGCAGCCCCCGGGACAGGAGCTATGGCTACACCTTC. The V and J genes are TRBV5-1 and TRBJ1-2; 8 nucleotides agree with TRBD1. CDR3 length: 14 amino acids. Germline V CDR1 and CDR2: SGHRS, YFSETQ. V was pared by 4 bases and J by 4 bases, with 6 bases of the junction left unmatched.

The rearrangement uses TRBV29-1 and TRBJ1-1; tentative D call: TRBD1 (5 bases). V lost 6 bases to trimming and J lost 0 bases, with 14 bases between them. The CDR3 runs 14 residues. The V gene's germline CDR1 is SQVTM and CDR2 ANQGSEA. The CDR3 loop reads CSVADSRMNTEAFF. DNA for the CDR3: TGCAGCGTCGCTGACAGTAGAATGAACACTGAAGCTTTCTTT.

CDR3 DNA: TGTGCCAGCAGACCGGGACTAGAGACCTACGAGCAGTACTTC. Translating gives CASRPGLETYEQYF. The chain is built from TRBV7-9 and TRBJ2-7, with 8 nucleotides matching TRBD2. The J segment lost 2 bases and the V segment lost 6 bases, leaving 6 bases of the junction unmatched. Per germline, CDR1 SEHNR and CDR2 FQNEAQ (reference sequence). The CDR3 runs to 14 residues.

This chain connects TRBV2 to TRBJ2-3, with no clear D. The CDR3 has 15 residues. Trimming removed 6 bases at V and 0 bases at J, with 13 bases between. Germline values: CDR1 SNHLY, CDR2 FYNNEI. The CDR3 DNA sequence: TGTGCCAGCAGCTGGGCCACTGGGAGCACAGATACGCAGTATTTT. Amino acids: CASSWATGSTDTQYF.

The gene calls are TRBV15 and TRBJ2-5; 11 bases are a match to TRBD1. From germline, CDR1 is LNHNV and CDR2 YYDKDF (reference sequence). V was pared by 5 bases and J by 2 bases, with 7 bases of the junction left unmatched. This CDR3 is built from 16 residues. CDR3 bases: TGTGCCACCAGCCTTGGGGACAGGGGGAAACAAGAGACCCAGTACTTC. Its protein product is CATSLGDRGKQETQYF.

The J gene is TRBJ1-2, the V gene TRBV2, with 8 bases fitting TRBD1. The germline gives CDR1 SNHLY, CDR2 FYNNEI. This CDR3 is 13 amino acids long. Trimming removed 6 bases from V and 4 bases from J; junction bases left unmatched: 4. The chain's CDR3 is CASRGQVGYGYTF. Written as DNA, the CDR3 is TGTGCCAGCAGGGGACAGGTCGGCTATGGCTACACCTTC.

The chain joins TRBV5-1 to TRBJ2-3; D is possibly TRBD2 (6 bases). The CDR3 is 16 residues long. Trimming took off 4 bases at V and 0 bases at J, with 15 bases between the two ends. Germline lookup yields CDR1 SGHRS and CDR2 YFSETQ. The CDR3: CASSPWGGTSTDTQYF. In DNA form, the CDR3 reads TGCGCCAGCAGCCCGTGGGGCGGGACTAGCACAGATACGCAGTATTTT.

This sequence joins TRBV19 and TRBJ1-4; D call uncertain. CDR1 and CDR2 (germline): LNHDA, SQIVND (reference sequence). The V end lost 1 base, the J end lost 8 bases, and 20 bases lay between the germline ends. The length of the CDR3 is 17 residues. DNA for the CDR3: TGTGCCAGTAGTATAGCAGGAAGCCCCCTCCGTAGCGAAAAACTGTTTTTT. Protein: CASSIAGSPLRSEKLFF.

J is TRBJ2-4 and V is TRBV28; 9 nucleotides align to TRBD1. Trimming cost V 6 bases and J 9 bases; bases outside gene matches: 12. CDR1 is MDHEN, CDR2 SYDVKM, per germline. The length of the CDR3 is 15 residues. The CDR3 loop is CASRNTGTGSGIQYF. CDR3 DNA sequence: TGTGCCAGCAGAAACACCGGGACAGGGTCGGGCATTCAGTACTTC. The full variable domain, completed using reference TRBV28 and TRBJ2-4, is DVKVTQSSRYLVKRTGEKVFLECVQDMDHENMFWYRQDPGLGLRLIYFSYDVKMKEKGDIPEGYSVSREKKERFSLILESASTNQTSMYLCASRNTGTGSGIQYFGAGTRLSVL.

The rearrangement links TRBV15 to TRBJ1-1; TRBD1 matches at 7 bases. The V and J ends lost 3 bases and 3 bases, in that order; junction bases with no gene match: 7. Germline V lookup: CDR1 LNHNV, CDR2 YYDKDF (reference sequence). The CDR3 length is 15 residues. CDR3 residues: CATSRGWQGDTEAFF. CDR3 sequence (DNA): TGTGCCACCAGCAGGGGGTGGCAGGGGGACACTGAAGCTTTCTTT.

The V gene is TRBV14, the J gene TRBJ1-1, with TRBD1 matching over 8 bases. The V and J ends lost 4 bases and 10 bases, in that order; junction bases with no gene match: 8. The CDR3 consists of 13 residues. The V gene's germline CDR1 is SGHDN and CDR2 FVKESK. Here the CDR3 reads CASSPTQGGRAFF. The DNA for the CDR3 is TGTGCCAGCAGCCCTACACAGGGGGGGCGAGCTTTCTTT.

The rearrangement joins TRBV5-4 to TRBJ2-5, with 9 bases matching TRBD2. V dropped 4 bases and J dropped 3; count of bases not matched to a gene: 10. The CDR3 extends over 16 amino acids. Germline V CDR1 and CDR2: SGHNT, YYREEE (reference sequence). CDR3 in amino acids: CASSPGTSPLKETQYF. The DNA for the CDR3 is TGTGCCAGCAGCCCTGGGACTAGCCCACTCAAAGAGACCCAGTACTTC.

The rearrangement uses TRBV5-1 and TRBJ2-1; 12 positions match TRBD2. The CDR3 is 15 amino acids. The junction had 6 bases not matched to a gene; V was cut back by 6 bases and J by 5 bases. Germline V gene sequence: CDR1 SGHRS, CDR2 YFSETQ. The CDR3 DNA reads TGCGCCAGCACCCCTAGCGGGGGGGGGAACAATGAGCAGTTCTTC. Translated, it gives CASTPSGGGNNEQFF.

The chain joins TRBV28 to TRBJ2-7, with D perhaps matching TRBD1 (6 bases). Trimming shortened V by 4 bases and J by 0 bases, and 13 bases separated the two germline ends. Germline V lookup: CDR1 MDHEN, CDR2 SYDVKM. The CDR3 sequence is 15 residues long. The chain's CDR3 is CASSSPGESSYEQYF. In nucleotides, the CDR3 is TGTGCCAGCAGTTCCCCAGGGGAGAGCTCCTACGAGCAGTACTTC.

This chain uses TRBV10-1 with TRBJ2-3; 7 bases are shared with TRBD2. CDR1 and CDR2 (germline): WNHNN, SYGVQD (reference sequence). The CDR3 loop spans 15 amino acids. Losses at the gene ends were 4 bases for V and 0 bases for J; bases not matched to a gene: 4. The CDR3, as DNA: TGCGCCAGCAGTGGCTCCGGGGGGAGCACAGATACGCAGTATTTT. It translates to CASSGSGGSTDTQYF.

The rearrangement links TRBV5-4 to TRBJ2-7, with TRBD2 matching over 8 bases. The CDR3 totals 15 residues. The trim removed 0 bases at V and 5 bases at J, leaving 7 bases unmatched. CDR1 is SGHNT and CDR2 is YYREEE in the germline V gene (reference sequence). CDR3 sequence reads: CASSLARTSSDEQYF. The CDR3 nucleotides are TGTGCCAGCAGCTTGGCCCGGACTAGCAGCGACGAGCAGTACTTC.

The chain recombines TRBV6-5 with TRBJ1-2, with D perhaps matching TRBD1 (6 bases). There are 12 residues in the CDR3. In germline, CDR1 is MNHEY, CDR2 SVGAGI. Deletions cut 10 bases from V and 7 bases from J, with 16 bases between. The CDR3 loop reads CATGDLYGGYTF. The CDR3 bases are TGTGCCACAGGGGACCTCTACGGTGGCTACACCTTC.

This sequence joins TRBV7-9 and TRBJ1-2; 11 bases are a match to TRBD1. The junction had 1 base not matched to a gene; V was cut back by 1 base and J by 3 bases. Per the germline V gene, CDR1 is SEHNR and CDR2 is FQNEAQ (reference sequence). This CDR3 comprises 15 residues. CDR3 nucleotides: TGTGCCAGCAGCTTAGGGGGACAGGGGGACTATGGCTACACCTTC. Translation gives CASSLGGQGDYGYTF.

The J gene is TRBJ2-5, the V gene TRBV6-5; 7 nucleotides match TRBD1. J was trimmed by 1 base and V by 5 bases; bases with no gene match: 4. Germline assignment: CDR1 MNHEY and CDR2 SVGAGI. The length of the CDR3 is 14 residues. The CDR3 DNA reads as TGTGCCAGCAGTCCCCGACAGGGCCAAGAGACCCAGTACTTC. This gives the protein CASSPRQGQETQYF.